These 29 T cell receptor beta chains share one sample of origin, sequenced in a study of blood T cells in healthy people across ages. It was with a sample-barcoded 5' primer and a J-beta primer mix that a second PCR of roughly 7 to 12 cycles was run. TCRdb recomputed calls from the 5' RACE reads with MiXCR, one row per CDR3 protein. The sample holds 600,000 or so distinct CDR3 sequences; 25% to 35% are singletons and the top ten take approximately 14%. Sequenced input: blood. These receptors came from a woman older than 75 in good health.

This clonotype was counted at least ten times. CDR3 amino acids: CASSYSGGAYETQYF. The CDR3 coding sequence is TGTGCCAGCAGTTATAGCGGGGGGGCTTATGAGACCCAGTACTTC. The chain is built from TRBV7-2 and TRBJ2-5; TRBD2 matches at 11 bases. The junction had 8 bases not matched to a gene; V was cut back by 6 bases and J by 5 bases. The V gene's germline CDR1 is SGHTA and CDR2 FQGNSA. This CDR3 region has 15 residues.

The table lists this clonotype with a count of one. Likely a read error: the CDR3 ends without its conserved phenylalanine or tryptophan. The V and J genes are TRBV6-6 and TRBJ2-3, with TRBD2 matching over 13 bases. The CDR3 is 15 residues long. CDR1 and CDR2 (germline): MNHNY, SVGAGI (reference sequence). In nucleotides, the CDR3 is TGTGTCAGCAGAGGGACTAGCGGGGGCACAGATACGCAGTATGTT. This codes for CVSRGTSGGTDTQYV.

This clonotype has ten or more counts. CDR3 nucleotide sequence: TGCGCCAGCAGCCCCACAGGGACAGGCCTAGGGAATGAGCAGTTCTTC. The encoded protein is CASSPTGTGLGNEQFF. The chain employs TRBV5-1 and TRBJ2-1; 8 nucleotides agree with TRBD1. Germline V gives CDR1 SGHRS, CDR2 YFSETQ. The CDR3 runs to 16 residues. After removal of 4 bases from V and 7 bases from J, the junction contained 13 bases not matched to a gene.

This clonotype has more than one count but fewer than ten. In DNA form, the CDR3 reads TGTGCCAGCAGCCCACTTAGGACAACAAGAGGCGAGCAGTACTTC. It encodes CASSPLRTTRGEQYF. This sequence joins TRBV5-5 and TRBJ2-4; possible D gene TRBD1, 5 bases. The J call is in doubt because the DNA end fits TRBJ2-7 better. The CDR3 consists of 15 residues. Germline V gene data show CDR1 as SGHKS and CDR2 as YYEKEE (reference sequence).

This clonotype was seen more than once but under ten times. A much larger clone sits a single nucleotide away, making a read error possible. The V call is TRBV25-1, the J call TRBJ2-1; D possibly matches TRBD1 or TRBD2 (7 bases each). Near its end, the DNA agrees better with TRBJ2-7, so the J call may be wrong. The CDR3 contains 14 residues. The germline V gene has CDR1 MGHDK and CDR2 SYGVNS. In DNA, the CDR3 is TGTGCCAGCAGTGAAGCAGGGGGGGACAATGAGCAGTACTTC. Its protein product is CASSEAGGDNEQYF.

This clonotype has ten or more counts. V is TRBV6-2 or TRBV6-3 and J is TRBJ2-1; 11 bases line up with TRBD2. This CDR3 region has 16 residues. The germline V gene has CDR1 MNHEY and CDR2 SVGEGT. Trimming cost V 4 bases and J 1 base; bases outside gene matches: 3. As DNA, the CDR3 is TGTGCCAGCAGTTCCCGGACTAGCGGGTCCTACAATGAGCAGTTCTTC. It specifies CASSSRTSGSYNEQFF.

V and J are TRBV9 and TRBJ1-1, with D uncertain. The V gene's germline CDR1 is SGDLS and CDR2 YYNGEE. V was clipped by 4 bases and J by 1 base, with 11 bases between them. This CDR3 spans 14 amino acids. The CDR3 region has the DNA TGTGCCAGCAGCACAAGGGCGTCGAACACTGAAGCTTTCTTT. Translating it yields CASSTRASNTEAFF.

This clonotype was observed a handful of times. This chain uses TRBV9 with TRBJ2-2; 9 bases line up with TRBD2. V shed 3 bases, J shed 3 bases, and the junction held 6 bases outside the gene matches. This CDR3 comprises 16 residues. Looked up from germline, CDR1 is SGDLS and CDR2 is YYNGEE. In DNA, the CDR3 is TGTGCCAGCAGCGCGCGGGGGGGCAGGGACACCGGGGAGCTGTTTTTT. The encoded protein is CASSARGGRDTGELFF. Looking up the rest from reference TRBV9 and TRBJ2-2 gives the full variable domain: DSGVTQTPKHLITATGQRVTLRCSPRSGDLSVYWYQQSLDQGLQFLIQYYNGEERAKGNILERFSAQQFPDLHSELNLSSLELGDSALYFCASSARGGRDTGELFFGEGSRLTVL.

At least ten counts were recorded for this clonotype. The chain employs TRBV6-1 and TRBJ1-2; D might be TRBD1 (5 bases). The germline CDR1 and CDR2 sequences are MNHNS and SASEGT. The ends were cut back, 3 bases at V and 8 bases at J, with 7 bases in the middle. The CDR3 is 11 amino acids. Here the CDR3 reads CASSERGGYTF. CDR3 DNA: TGTGCCAGCAGTGAGAGGGGAGGCTACACCTTC.

In this sample, this clonotype turned up a few times. A much larger clone sits a single nucleotide away, making a read error possible. The rearrangement joins TRBV20-1 to TRBJ2-1; D may be TRBD2 (6 bases). CDR3 length: 11 residues. Germline values: CDR1 DFQATT, CDR2 SNEGSKA (reference sequence). V lost 3 bases and J lost 8, with 8 bases in between. The DNA of the CDR3 is TGCAGTGCTAGGGGGGGATATGAGCAGTTCTTC. Residues: CSARGGYEQFF.

In its sample, this clonotype was seen many times. The rearrangement uses TRBV29-1 and TRBJ2-5; D remains unclear. The V end was cut by 2 bases, the J end by 7 bases, with 14 bases between. The CDR3 spans 13 residues. CDR1 is SQVTM and CDR2 is ANQGSEA in the germline V gene. The DNA for the CDR3 is TGCAGCGTTGAACGGTCAGAAAGAGGGACCCAGTACTTC. Translated: CSVERSERGTQYF. The whole variable domain, filled in from reference TRBV29-1 and TRBJ2-5, reads SAVISQKPSRDICQRGTSLTIQCQVDSQVTMMFWYRQQPGQSLTLIATANQGSEATYESGFVIDKFPISRPNLTFSTLTVSNMSPEDSSIYLCSVERSERGTQYFGPGTRLLVL.

A word on this clonotype: Being one base from a much bigger clone, this may be a read error. This sequence joins TRBV6-6 and TRBJ1-2, with 8 bases lining up with TRBD1. Losses at the gene ends were 7 bases for V and 8 bases for J; bases not matched to a gene: 9. The germline V gene has CDR1 MNHNY and CDR2 SVGAGI (reference sequence). The CDR3 extends over 13 amino acids. DNA of the CDR3: TGTGCCAGCAAGGGCCAACAGGGGGGCGGCTACACCTTC. Residues: CASKGQQGGGYTF.

This clonotype was detected many times. The V gene is TRBV7-3, the J gene TRBJ2-5; 9 bases align to TRBD2. CDR3 length: 15 amino acids. Germline values: CDR1 SGHTA, CDR2 FQGTGA. The J segment lost 2 bases and the V segment lost 5 bases, leaving 6 bases of the junction unmatched. CDR3: CASSRGGAGQETQYF. CDR3 sequence (DNA): TGTGCCAGCAGCCGCGGGGGGGCCGGTCAAGAGACCCAGTACTTC. The entire variable domain, with the rest obtained from reference TRBV7-3 and TRBJ2-5, is as follows: GAGVSQTPSNKVTEKGKYVELRCDPISGHTALYWYRQSLGQGPEFLIYFQGTGAADDSGLPNDRFFAVRPEGSVSTLKIQRTERGDSAVYLCASSRGGAGQETQYFGPGTRLLVL.

This clonotype has a handful of counts. This sequence joins TRBV20-1 and TRBJ2-7; D possibly corresponds to TRBD2 (6 bases). There are 15 residues in the CDR3. Germline CDR1 is DFQATT and CDR2 is SNEGSKA (reference sequence). V lost 0 bases to trimming and J lost 2 bases, with 14 bases between them. The CDR3 reads CSARDKHRTTYEQYF. The CDR3, as DNA: TGCAGTGCTAGAGATAAGCACAGGACTACCTACGAGCAGTACTTC.

V and J are TRBV27 and TRBJ2-7, with D uncertain. V dropped 7 bases and J dropped 7 bases, with 14 bases sitting between them. The CDR3 is 12 residues long. Per germline, CDR1 MNHEY and CDR2 SMNVEV (reference sequence). The CDR3 sequence is CASNGPYNEQYF. The CDR3 region has the DNA TGTGCCAGCAACGGACCCTACAATGAGCAGTACTTC.

This chain joins TRBV7-9 and TRBJ1-1; D call uncertain. This CDR3 spans 14 amino acids. The V end lost 4 bases, the J end lost 5 bases, and 14 bases lay between the germline ends. CDR1 is SEHNR, CDR2 FQNEAQ, per germline (reference sequence). CDR3 bases: TGTGCCAGCAGCTGGAGGCGGGAGGAGACTGAAGCTTTCTTT. Translating it yields CASSWRREETEAFF.

This chain connects TRBV12-3 or TRBV12-4 to TRBJ1-1; 7 positions agree with TRBD1. The junction had 8 bases not matched to a gene; V was cut back by 1 base and J by 6 bases. CDR3 length: 15 residues. The CDR3 sequence is CASSLGAGGGAEAFF. In DNA form, the CDR3 reads TGTGCCAGCAGTTTAGGAGCAGGGGGTGGCGCTGAAGCTTTCTTT.

The count of this clonotype is one. The CDR3 end shows no conserved phenylalanine or tryptophan, and so a read error is likely. The V call is TRBV27, the J call TRBJ2-3, with TRBD2 identical over 12 bases. The germline gives CDR1 MNHEY, CDR2 SMNVEV (reference sequence). The trim removed 6 bases at V and 4 bases at J, leaving 5 bases unmatched. The CDR3 sequence is 15 residues long. Written as DNA, the CDR3 is TGTGCCAGCAGGTGGACTAGCGGGGTCTCAGATACGCAGTATTTG. Its translation: CASRWTSGVSDTQYL.

CDR3 protein: CASSRDRDPNQPQHF. CDR3 bases: TGTGCCAGCAGCCGCGACAGGGACCCCAATCAGCCCCAGCATTTT. The chain carries TRBV6-1 and TRBJ1-5; 7 bases are shared with TRBD1. The CDR3 totals 15 residues. Trimming at V came to 6 bases and at J to 3 bases, leaving 8 bases not matched to a gene. Germline V gives CDR1 MNHNS, CDR2 SASEGT.

This rearrangement joins TRBV4-2 to TRBJ2-5; D tentatively fits TRBD1 or TRBD2 (6 bases each). The germline V gene has CDR1 LGHNA and CDR2 YNFKEQ. With 1 base removed from V and 0 bases from J, the gap between germline ends came to 12 bases. The CDR3 runs 16 residues. This chain's CDR3 is CASSQVGGLDQETQYF. The CDR3 DNA reads TGTGCCAGCAGCCAAGTTGGGGGGCTTGACCAAGAGACCCAGTACTTC.

This clonotype was observed many times. The J gene is TRBJ2-1, the V gene TRBV20-1; TRBD1 is a possible D gene (5 bases). Germline V lookup: CDR1 DFQATT, CDR2 SNEGSKA (reference sequence). CDR3 length: 15 amino acids. Trimming took 5 bases from V and 3 from J, leaving 17 bases between them. The CDR3 region has the DNA TGCAGTGCTCATGGGTTGGACATAGGCTACAATGAGCAGTTCTTC. It codes for CSAHGLDIGYNEQFF.

Only a few counts were recorded for this clonotype. The chain carries TRBV6-2 or TRBV6-3 and TRBJ1-5, with 8 positions matching TRBD1. J lost 7 bases, V lost 8 bases, and 7 bases had no gene match. The germline gives CDR1 MNHEY, CDR2 SVGEGT. This CDR3 is built from 13 residues. CDR3 in DNA: TGTGCCAGCCAGGACAGGGATGACCAGCCCCAGCATTTT. Protein: CASQDRDDQPQHF.

The table lists this clonotype with many counts. The chain couples TRBV4-3 to TRBJ2-1; TRBD2 is a possible D gene (5 bases). Germline V gene data show CDR1 as LGHNA and CDR2 as YSLEER. The germline V and J ends were trimmed by 1 base and 4 bases, with 8 bases remaining between them. The CDR3 is 14 amino acids. CDR3 protein: CASSQGSGYNEQFF. The DNA of the CDR3 is TGCGCCAGCAGCCAAGGGTCGGGGTACAATGAGCAGTTCTTC.

The chain couples TRBV7-8 to TRBJ2-7; 7 nucleotides agree with TRBD2. V was clipped by 2 bases and J by 5 bases; unmatched bases: 15. Germline CDR1 SGHVS, CDR2 FQNEAQ. The CDR3 loop spans 17 amino acids. The CDR3: CASSLSFGGVQADEQYF. In nucleotides, the CDR3 is TGTGCCAGCAGCTTAAGCTTTGGGGGGGTTCAGGCGGACGAGCAGTACTTC.

This clonotype appeared many times. The CDR3 sequence is CAWRKSSGANVLTF. DNA for the CDR3: TGTGCCTGGAGGAAGAGCTCTGGGGCCAACGTCCTGACTTTC. This chain connects TRBV30 to TRBJ2-6; D is unresolved. In germline, CDR1 is GTSNPN, CDR2 SVGIG (reference sequence). Trimming removed 3 bases from V and 0 bases from J, with 6 bases in between. The CDR3 is made up of 14 amino acids.

As regards this clonotype: This may be a read error, as it is one base from a much larger clone. This sequence joins TRBV12-3 or TRBV12-4 and TRBJ2-7, with D tentatively TRBD1 (6 bases). The germline V and J ends were trimmed by 2 bases and 7 bases, with 12 bases remaining between them. This CDR3 region has 13 residues. For the CDR3, the DNA is TGTGCCAGCAGTTTAAGCCAGGGGAATGAGCAGTACTTC. Translated, it gives CASSLSQGNEQYF.

This clonotype was counted a few times. A much bigger clone sits one base away, suggesting this may be a read error. The chain carries TRBV5-1 and TRBJ2-7; D is possibly TRBD2 (5 bases). CDR1 is SGHRS and CDR2 is YFSETQ in the germline V gene. V gave up 0 bases and J gave up 7 bases, with 20 bases separating them. The CDR3 is 16 residues long. The CDR3 is CASSLGSGLPYNEQYF. CDR3 nucleotides: TGCGCCAGCAGCTTGGGGTCGGGATTACCTTACAATGAGCAGTACTTC. Full variable domain (outside the CDR3, taken from reference TRBV5-1 and TRBJ2-7): KAGVTQTPRYLIKTRGQQVTLSCSPISGHRSVSWYQQTPGQGLQFLFEYFSETQRNKGNFPGRFSGRQFSNSRSEMNVSTLELGDSALYLCASSLGSGLPYNEQYFGPGTRLTVT.

The rearrangement joins TRBV12-3 or TRBV12-4 to TRBJ2-1; TRBD2 agrees at 7 bases. V lost 5 bases to trimming and J lost 10 bases; unmatched junction nucleotides: 8. The length of the CDR3 is 13 residues. The CDR3 DNA follows: TGTGCCAGCAGTGCCACGGGGCGGGGGGAGCAGTTCTTC. Translation gives CASSATGRGEQFF.

J is TRBJ1-6 and V is TRBV25-1; no definite D call. V lost 1 base, J lost 7 bases, and 8 bases lay in between. The CDR3 is made up of 14 amino acids. Germline lookup yields CDR1 MGHDK and CDR2 SYGVNS. As DNA, the CDR3 is TGTGCCAGCAGTGAATCCAGGACCAATTCACCCCTCCACTTT. Amino acid sequence: CASSESRTNSPLHF.